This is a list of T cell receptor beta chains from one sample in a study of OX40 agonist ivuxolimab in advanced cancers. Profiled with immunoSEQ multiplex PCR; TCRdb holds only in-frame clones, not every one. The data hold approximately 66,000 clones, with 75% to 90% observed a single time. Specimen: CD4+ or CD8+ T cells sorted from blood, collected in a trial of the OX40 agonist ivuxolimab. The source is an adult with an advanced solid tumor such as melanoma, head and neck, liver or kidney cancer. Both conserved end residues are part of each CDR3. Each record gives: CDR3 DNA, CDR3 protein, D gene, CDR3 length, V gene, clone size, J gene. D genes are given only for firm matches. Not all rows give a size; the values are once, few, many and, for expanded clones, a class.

CDR3nt: TGCGCCAGCAGCTTAGGACTAGCAAGGGCCAGGGAGACCCAGTACTTC; CDR3aa: CASSLGLARARETQYF; d_gene: TRBD2; len: 16; v_gene: TRBV5-1; abundance: .; j_gene: TRBJ2-5
CDR3nt: TGTGCCAGCAGTTACAGTACAGGGCTTGGCTACACCTTC; CDR3aa: CASSYSTGLGYTF; d_gene: .; len: 13; v_gene: TRBV6-5; abundance: .; j_gene: TRBJ1-2
CDR3nt: TGTGCCAGCAGTTACGGTCCAGGGGGTAGCAATCAGCCCCAGCATTTT; CDR3aa: CASSYGPGGSNQPQHF; d_gene: TRBD1; len: 16; v_gene: TRBV6-5; abundance: few; j_gene: TRBJ1-5
CDR3nt: TGCGCCAGCAGCTTGGTTCGCAGGGGCACTGAAGCTTTCTTT; CDR3aa: CASSLVRRGTEAFF; d_gene: .; len: 14; v_gene: TRBV5-1; abundance: .; j_gene: TRBJ1-1
CDR3nt: TGTGCCACCACAAATGAGATCCGGACAGCCTACTACGAGCAGTACTTC; CDR3aa: CATTNEIRTAYYEQYF; d_gene: .; len: 16; v_gene: TRBV10-3; abundance: .; j_gene: TRBJ2-7
CDR3nt: TGTGCCAGCAGTCGATCCGGGACAGGGTTTATAGACTTT; CDR3aa: CASSRSGTGFIDF; d_gene: TRBD1; len: 13; v_gene: TRBV27; abundance: .; j_gene: TRBJ1-1
CDR3nt: TGCAGCGCCACCCTGCCTCTCGGGGGCTACAATGAGCAGTTCTTC; CDR3aa: CSATLPLGGYNEQFF; d_gene: .; len: 15; v_gene: TRBV29-1; abundance: .; j_gene: TRBJ2-1
CDR3nt: TGTGCCAGCAGCCCGAGAACAGATACGCAGTATTTT; CDR3aa: CASSPRTDTQYF; d_gene: .; len: 12; v_gene: TRBV7-2; abundance: .; j_gene: TRBJ2-3
CDR3nt: TGTGCCAGTAGTATAGTCCCCCGTGGCCAGCTGAATCAGCCCCAGCATTTT; CDR3aa: CASSIVPRGQLNQPQHF; d_gene: .; len: 17; v_gene: TRBV19; abundance: .; j_gene: TRBJ1-5
CDR3nt: TGCGCCAGCAGCCCCTCAGGGGGATTGGGTCTCGAGCAGTACTTC; CDR3aa: CASSPSGGLGLEQYF; d_gene: TRBD1; len: 15; v_gene: TRBV4-1; abundance: .; j_gene: TRBJ2-7